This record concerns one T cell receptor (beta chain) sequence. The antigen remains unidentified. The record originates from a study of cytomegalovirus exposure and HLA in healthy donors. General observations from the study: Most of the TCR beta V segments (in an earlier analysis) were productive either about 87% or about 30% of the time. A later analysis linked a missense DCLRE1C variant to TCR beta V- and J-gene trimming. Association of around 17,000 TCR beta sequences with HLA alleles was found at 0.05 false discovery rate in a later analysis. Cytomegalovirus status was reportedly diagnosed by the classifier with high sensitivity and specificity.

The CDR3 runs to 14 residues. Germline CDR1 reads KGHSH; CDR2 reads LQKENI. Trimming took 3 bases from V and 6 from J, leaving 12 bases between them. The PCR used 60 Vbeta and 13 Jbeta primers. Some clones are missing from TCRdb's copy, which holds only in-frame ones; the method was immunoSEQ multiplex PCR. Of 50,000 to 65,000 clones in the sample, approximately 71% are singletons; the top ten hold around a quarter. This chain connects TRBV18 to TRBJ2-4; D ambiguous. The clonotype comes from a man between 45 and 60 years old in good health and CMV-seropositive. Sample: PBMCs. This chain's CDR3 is CASSPGPVTNIQYF. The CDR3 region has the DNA TGTGCCAGCTCACCTGGGCCGGTTACAAACATTCAGTACTTC. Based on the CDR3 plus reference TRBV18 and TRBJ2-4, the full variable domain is NAGVMQNPRHLVRRRGQEARLRCSPMKGHSHVYWYRQLPEEGLKFMVYLQKENIIDESGMPKERFSAEFPKEGPSILRIQQVVRGDSAAYFCASSPGPVTNIQYFGAGTRLSVL.